The next 11 T cell receptor beta chains were all read from a single sample in a study of cytomegalovirus exposure and HLA in healthy donors. Amplification used 60 Vbeta primers and 13 Jbeta primers. Produced via immunoSEQ multiplex PCR; TCRdb's table is partial and in-frame only. The sample yields over 100,000 clones, 80% to 85% seen once. Sequencing was performed on PBMCs. All receptors come from a man aged 30 to 39 in good health and CMV-seronegative.

The V call is TRBV9, the J call TRBJ1-2; 9 nucleotides agree with TRBD1. The ends lost 3 bases at V and 6 bases at J; junction bases unmatched: 6. This CDR3 has 14 residues. CDR1 SGDLS and CDR2 YYNGEE come from the germline V gene. CDR3 sequence: CASSGHRGLNGYTF. The CDR3 bases are TGTGCCAGCAGCGGACACAGGGGGCTGAATGGCTACACCTTC.

This rearrangement joins TRBV19 to TRBJ1-1, with TRBD1 identical over 8 bases. Per germline, CDR1 LNHDA and CDR2 SQIVND (reference sequence). Trimming at V came to 1 base and at J to 8 bases, leaving 3 bases not matched to a gene. CDR3 length equals 13 residues. CDR3 in amino acids: CASSIGDRSEAFF. CDR3 in DNA: TGTGCCAGTAGTATAGGGGACAGGTCCGAAGCTTTCTTT. The full variable domain, with the rest looked up from reference TRBV19 and TRBJ1-1, is DGGITQSPKYLFRKEGQNVTLSCEQNLNHDAMYWYRQDPGQGLRLIYYSQIVNDFQKGDIAEGYSVSREKKESFPLTVTSAQKNPTAFYLCASSIGDRSEAFFGQGTRLTVV.

This rearrangement joins TRBV5-1 to TRBJ2-7; D gene unclear. The CDR3 length is 16 residues. Trimming took 0 bases from V and 0 from J, leaving 13 bases between them. The germline CDR1 and CDR2 sequences are SGHRS and YFSETQ. The CDR3 loop reads CASSLDPAGSSYEQYF. The CDR3 DNA reads TGCGCCAGCAGCTTGGATCCGGCAGGTAGCTCCTACGAGCAGTACTTC.

This clone was counted a single time. The chain carries TRBV19 and TRBJ1-2; a weak D match, TRBD1 (6 bases). This CDR3 is 16 amino acids long. Trimming removed 4 bases at V and 4 bases at J, with 19 bases between. Germline V gene lookup returns CDR1 LNHDA and CDR2 SQIVND (reference sequence). The CDR3 loop is CASSTNSGESGYGYTF. CDR3 nucleotides: TGTGCCAGTAGTACCAACTCAGGGGAATCGGGCTATGGCTACACCTTC.

This clone was found a few times. The genes are TRBV9 and TRBJ2-5; 9 nucleotides align to TRBD1. The J call may be faulty, since TRBJ2-7 better matches the DNA end. Germline CDR1 reads SGDLS; CDR2 reads YYNGEE. The CDR3 is made up of 14 amino acids. CDR3 amino acids: CASSPSGDRDEQYF. In nucleotides, the CDR3 is TGTGCCAGCAGCCCTAGTGGGGACAGGGACGAGCAGTACTTC.

The chain couples TRBV7-9 to TRBJ2-7; 13 nucleotides line up with TRBD2. Per germline, CDR1 SEHNR and CDR2 FQNEAQ (reference sequence). V lost 5 bases and J lost 0; bases outside the gene matches: 7. The CDR3 consists of 17 residues. CDR3 nucleotides: TGTGCCAGCAGCACAGGGACTAGCGGGGCCAGCTCCTACGAGCAGTACTTC. Translated, it gives CASSTGTSGASSYEQYF.

The chain combines TRBV30 with TRBJ2-2; 7 bases agree with TRBD1. V trimming: 6 bases; J trimming: 0 bases; junction bases outside the gene matches: 4. The CDR3 is 14 amino acids. Germline CDR1 GTSNPN, CDR2 SVGIG (reference sequence). Written as DNA, the CDR3 is TGTGCCTGCCCCAGGGGGTCGAACACCGGGGAGCTGTTTTTT. It codes for CACPRGSNTGELFF.

This clone showed up just a few times. The genes are TRBV7-9 and TRBJ1-2, with D perhaps TRBD1 (5 bases). Trimming left V 5 bases short and J 6 bases short, with 13 bases between. The germline V gene encodes CDR1 SEHNR and CDR2 FQNEAQ (reference sequence). The CDR3 loop spans 13 amino acids. The CDR3 nucleotides are TGTGCCAGCAGCGGGGGGTGGGAGAATGGCTACACCTTC. Amino acid sequence: CASSGGWENGYTF.

V usage is TRBV19 and J usage is TRBJ1-5, with 9 positions matching TRBD1. Germline V lookup: CDR1 LNHDA, CDR2 SQIVND (reference sequence). With V trimmed by 0 bases and J by 6 bases, 12 bases remained unmatched. The CDR3 covers 18 residues. CDR3 nucleotide sequence: TGTGCCAGTAGTATAGACGGGACAGGGACCCGGTGGGGTCAGCCCCAGCATTTT. It codes for CASSIDGTGTRWGQPQHF.

The rearrangement joins TRBV28 to TRBJ1-4; maybe TRBD1 (6 bases). CDR1 and CDR2 from the germline V gene are MDHEN and SYDVKM. The V end was cut by 2 bases, the J end by 8 bases, with 18 bases between. The CDR3 is 16 amino acids. CDR3: CASSLIMDRDREKLFF. The CDR3 DNA sequence: TGTGCCAGCAGTTTAATTATGGACCGCGACAGGGAAAAACTGTTTTTT.

The chain recombines TRBV27 with TRBJ2-3; possible D gene TRBD1, 8 bases. Germline lookup yields CDR1 MNHEY and CDR2 SMNVEV (reference sequence). The CDR3 length is 14 residues. V lost 7 bases to trimming and J lost 5 bases, with 16 bases between them. CDR3 protein: CASTRQGREDTQYF. The CDR3 region has the DNA TGTGCCAGCACCCGACAGGGGAGGGAAGATACGCAGTATTTT.